Below, one T cell receptor beta chain is given with its context. Original processing notes: Estimation of nucleated cell counts was performed using reference gene primer amplification. Generated by immunoSEQ multiplex PCR, the TCRdb table keeps only in-frame clones and is missing some. That table furnishes V, J and clone size, whereas the DNA furnished D and trimming. Among around 700,000 clones, more than 80% were seen once, and the ten largest hold 0.2% to 0.3%. The data were obtained in a study of blood T cell repertoires in COVID-19. Study-wide context: The samples span acute and convalescent COVID-19 from the United States, Italy and Spain. PBMCs, B-cell-depleted T cells, or T cells were the source of the cDNA or gDNA that made up the material.

The TCR originated in a woman between 18 and 29 years old with acute or convalescent COVID-19. Material for sequencing was peripheral blood.

The chain's CDR3 is CAWLRGQGKLFF. CDR3 coding DNA: TGTGCCTGGCTCCGGGGCCAGGGGAAACTGTTTTTT. The chain couples TRBV30 to TRBJ1-4; tentative D call: TRBD1 (6 bases). Germline V gene sequence: CDR1 GTSNPN, CDR2 SVGIG (reference sequence). V was pared by 5 bases and J by 11 bases, with 15 bases between. There are 12 residues in the CDR3.